This TCR beta chain was retrieved from a study of cytomegalovirus exposure and HLA in healthy donors. Study context: From about 180 million T cells, an earlier analysis saw under 140 million unique TCR beta sequences. Study observations and caveats: Many donors shared some public TCRs, even though most TCR sequences were rare.

PCR involved 60 Vbeta and 13 Jbeta primers. The repertoire was sequenced with immunoSEQ multiplex PCR; TCRdb's copy has only in-frame clones and lacks some. The table has about 120,000 clones, roughly 69% seen once. V dropped 8 bases and J dropped 7 bases, with 20 bases sitting between them. This CDR3 region has 15 residues. Germline-derived CDR1 and CDR2 are SNHLY and FYNNEI. With regard to this clone: As yet, its antigen is unknown.

It was healthy bone marrow donors who served as donors. The sequenced sample consisted of PBMCs. The chain carries TRBV2 and TRBJ1-4; D gene uncertain. This clonotype was sampled from a woman in her thirties or forties in good health and CMV-seropositive. The CDR3 is CASASKGGSVEKLFF. CDR3 sequence (DNA): TGTGCCAGCGCGTCTAAGGGAGGGTCGGTTGAAAAACTGTTTTTT. Variable domain in full (rest from reference TRBV2 and TRBJ1-4): EPEVTQTPSHQVTQMGQEVILRCVPISNHLYFYWYRQILGQKVEFLVSFYNNEISEKSEIFDDQFSVERPDGSNFTLKIRSTKLEDSAMYFCASASKGGSVEKLFFGSGTQLSVL.